The 29 T cell receptor beta chains given below trace back to one sample, sequenced in a study of cytomegalovirus exposure and HLA in healthy donors. Assay used: immunoSEQ multiplex PCR; TCRdb lists only in-frame clones, some missing. The sample has tens of thousands of clones, approximately 95% seen once. Source material: PBMCs. The receptors shown here come from a woman aged 18-29 years in good health and CMV-seropositive.

The CDR3 DNA sequence: TGTGCCACCCACCGTGGAGGGGAGACCCAGTACTTC. Residues: CATHRGGETQYF. The chain couples TRBV6-5 to TRBJ2-5, with D maybe TRBD2 (6 bases). Trimming cost V 10 bases and J 5 bases, with 14 bases left between them. CDR1 and CDR2 from the germline V gene are MNHEY and SVGAGI. This CDR3 spans 12 amino acids.

DNA of the CDR3: TGTGCCAGCAGCAATACTAGTGGTAGGGACAATGAGCAGTTCTTC. It encodes CASSNTSGRDNEQFF. V usage is TRBV28 and J usage is TRBJ2-1; D is possibly TRBD2 (5 bases). V dropped 6 bases and J dropped 5 bases, with 17 bases sitting between them. Germline lookup yields CDR1 MDHEN and CDR2 SYDVKM. The CDR3 spans 15 residues.

The gene calls are TRBV5-6 and TRBJ2-3; TRBD1 matches 8 bases. The CDR3 totals 15 residues. In germline, CDR1 is SGHDT, CDR2 YYEEEE. V lost 0 bases, J lost 1 base, and 1 base stayed unmatched. The CDR3 reads CASSLAGQGTDTQYF. The CDR3 DNA sequence: TGTGCCAGCAGCTTGGCGGGACAGGGCACAGATACGCAGTATTTT.

This sequence joins TRBV18 and TRBJ1-1, with a possible D match to TRBD1 (5 bases). The V end lost 4 bases, the J end lost 2 bases, and 20 bases lay between the germline ends. CDR1 KGHSH and CDR2 LQKENI come from the germline V gene. This CDR3 has 17 amino acids. In nucleotides, the CDR3 is TGTGCCAGCTCACGTCATCGAACAGGAAGAGGAAACACTGAAGCTTTCTTT. It translates to CASSRHRTGRGNTEAFF.

This clone was detected only once. CDR3: CASSVVRTGEAFF. CDR3 nucleotide sequence: TGTGCCAGCAGTGTCGTCCGGACAGGTGAAGCTTTCTTT. The chain joins TRBV2 to TRBJ1-1; 7 bases match TRBD1. The CDR3 covers 13 residues. The V and J ends lost 4 bases and 7 bases, in that order; junction bases with no gene match: 6. The germline CDR1 and CDR2 sequences are SNHLY and FYNNEI.

V usage is TRBV30 and J usage is TRBJ1-1; TRBD1 matches 12 bases. The CDR3 has 13 amino acids. V lost 2 bases and J lost 8; bases outside the gene matches: 3. Per germline, CDR1 GTSNPN and CDR2 SVGIG (reference sequence). Here the CDR3 reads CAWSLGQGAEAFF. CDR3 DNA: TGTGCCTGGAGTTTGGGACAGGGGGCCGAAGCTTTCTTT.

This clone was counted only a few times. V usage is TRBV9 and J usage is TRBJ1-2, with no clear D. CDR1 and CDR2 from the germline V gene are SGDLS and YYNGEE. The CDR3 is 8 amino acids. Trimming shortened V by 4 bases and J by 12 bases, and 4 bases separated the two germline ends. The CDR3 region is CASSHDTF. The CDR3 DNA follows: TGTGCCAGCAGCCATGACACCTTC. The variable domain in full, completed from reference TRBV9 and TRBJ1-2, reads DSGVTQTPKHLITATGQRVTLRCSPRSGDLSVYWYQQSLDQGLQFLIQYYNGEERAKGNILERFSAQQFPDLHSELNLSSLELGDSALYFCASSHDTFGSGTRLTVV.

This clone was observed a few times. The chain recombines TRBV2 with TRBJ1-6; D not resolved. V lost 7 bases, J lost 7 bases, and 20 bases lay in between. Germline CDR1 reads SNHLY; CDR2 reads FYNNEI. CDR3 length: 16 amino acids. CDR3: CASTLLIGPRNSPLHF. Here the CDR3 DNA reads TGTGCCAGCACCCTTCTCATAGGCCCGAGGAATTCACCCCTCCACTTT.

The chain links TRBV7-9 to TRBJ1-3; D is ambiguous. In germline, CDR1 is SEHNR, CDR2 FQNEAQ (reference sequence). The CDR3 consists of 14 residues. Trimming took off 2 bases at V and 4 bases at J, with 9 bases between the two ends. The CDR3 DNA is TGTGCCAGCAGCTTAATGAGGGCCGGAAACACCATATATTTT. It codes for CASSLMRAGNTIYF.

J is TRBJ1-1 and V is TRBV5-1; tentative D call: TRBD1 (5 bases). Germline V gives CDR1 SGHRS, CDR2 YFSETQ. V lost 2 bases and J lost 2, with 13 bases in between. The length of the CDR3 is 15 residues. The CDR3 nucleotides are TGCGCCAGCAGCTTCGGGGGTGCATTAAACACTGAAGCTTTCTTT. Translating it yields CASSFGGALNTEAFF.

This clone was detected only once. CDR3 sequence: CAISETGGLDSYGYTF. DNA of the CDR3: TGTGCCATCAGTGAAACAGGGGGCCTTGATAGCTATGGCTACACCTTC. The chain is built from TRBV10-3 and TRBJ1-2, with TRBD1 identical over 9 bases. The germline gives CDR1 ENHRY, CDR2 SYGVKD. The CDR3 consists of 16 residues. V gave up 3 bases and J gave up 4 bases; unmatched junction bases: 9.

CDR3 coding DNA: TGCGCCAGCAGCCAAGGATTGGTTAGAAGCAACAGCTCTGGGGCCAACGTCCTGACTTTC. Translating it yields CASSQGLVRSNSSGANVLTF. V is TRBV4-3 and J is TRBJ2-6; D is unresolved. CDR3 size: 20 residues. V was clipped by 1 base and J by 0 bases, with 19 bases between them. From germline, CDR1 is LGHNA and CDR2 YSLEER.

The chain uses TRBV5-1 and TRBJ2-2; 8 positions agree with TRBD1. Germline CDR1 and CDR2: SGHRS and YFSETQ. The V gene end was trimmed by 3 bases and the J gene end by 1 base; junction bases not matched to a gene: 2. This CDR3 contains 15 residues. CDR3 region: CASSSGTGNTGELFF. In DNA form, the CDR3 reads TGCGCCAGCAGCTCCGGGACAGGGAACACCGGGGAGCTGTTTTTT.

The CDR3: CASSFRAGGTDTQYF. The CDR3 nucleotides are TGTGCCAGCAGTTTTAGAGCGGGGGGGACAGATACGCAGTATTTT. The chain has TRBV28 and TRBJ2-3; 10 bases map to TRBD2. The germline gives CDR1 MDHEN, CDR2 SYDVKM. The CDR3 runs 15 residues. The ends lost 3 bases at V and 3 bases at J; junction bases unmatched: 3.

J is TRBJ1-2 and V is TRBV28; 7 nucleotides match TRBD1. CDR1 is MDHEN and CDR2 is SYDVKM in the germline V gene. The CDR3 is 17 residues long. J was trimmed by 1 base and V by 8 bases; bases with no gene match: 16. CDR3 in DNA: TGTGCCAGCGGTGGTATATTCCGGGACAGATATAACTATGGCTACACCTTC. Its protein is CASGGIFRDRYNYGYTF.

This clone was counted a single time. V and J are TRBV6-1 and TRBJ2-7; 8 bases fit TRBD1. Germline values: CDR1 MNHNS, CDR2 SASEGT. This CDR3 has 13 residues. V lost 2 bases to trimming and J lost 6 bases; unmatched junction nucleotides: 3. The CDR3 DNA reads as TGTGCCAGCAGTGAATTGACAGGGGCCGAGCAGTACTTC. It is translated as CASSELTGAEQYF.

V is TRBV5-6 and J is TRBJ2-7, with D unresolved. Between the trimmed V and J ends, which lost 4 bases and 0 bases, there was a span of 17 bases. This CDR3 is 16 amino acids long. Germline V gene sequence: CDR1 SGHDT, CDR2 YYEEEE. The CDR3 bases are TGTGCCAGCAGCCTTCGACTCCTCGGTATCTCCTACGAGCAGTACTTC. This codes for CASSLRLLGISYEQYF.

This chain uses TRBV7-9 with TRBJ1-1; D gene unclear. The germline V gene has CDR1 SEHNR and CDR2 FQNEAQ (reference sequence). V was shortened by 6 bases and J by 6 bases, with 14 bases between the two germline ends. CDR3 length equals 13 residues. The CDR3 is CASSKKSWPEAFF. The CDR3 DNA reads as TGTGCCAGCAGTAAAAAATCGTGGCCTGAAGCTTTCTTT.

The V and J genes are TRBV2 and TRBJ2-3, with TRBD1 matching 9 bases. Germline V gene lookup returns CDR1 SNHLY and CDR2 FYNNEI. Unmatched junction bases numbered 11, after V lost 8 bases and J lost 2 bases. The CDR3 loop spans 16 amino acids. DNA of the CDR3: TGTGCCAGCCTACCGGGACAGGGAGTGGCCACAGATACGCAGTATTTT. It yields the protein CASLPGQGVATDTQYF.

The chain uses TRBV2 and TRBJ2-5; 8 nucleotides align to TRBD1. V gave up 7 bases and J gave up 1 base; unmatched junction bases: 5. Per germline, CDR1 SNHLY and CDR2 FYNNEI. The CDR3 length is 14 residues. The CDR3, as DNA: TGTGCCAGCACCATAGGACAGGGCCAAGAGACCCAGTACTTC. It yields the protein CASTIGQGQETQYF.

The chain links TRBV7-2 to TRBJ2-7, with TRBD2 identical over 12 bases. V trimming: 5 bases; J trimming: 3 bases; junction bases outside the gene matches: 5. From germline, CDR1 is SGHTA and CDR2 FQGNSA. The CDR3 spans 15 residues. CDR3 sequence reads: CASSATLAGGYEQYF. The CDR3 DNA reads as TGTGCCAGCAGCGCTACACTAGCGGGAGGCTACGAGCAGTACTTC.

The chain couples TRBV5-6 to TRBJ1-1, with D unresolved. CDR3 length equals 12 residues. Germline loops: CDR1 SGHDT, CDR2 YYEEEE. Trimming cost V 4 bases and J 10 bases, with 14 bases left between them. The DNA of the CDR3 is TGTGCCAGCAGCCTCCCAGACGGGGTAGCTTTCTTT. It yields the protein CASSLPDGVAFF.

This rearrangement joins TRBV7-2 to TRBJ2-3; no reliable D call. The length of the CDR3 is 13 residues. V was clipped by 3 bases and J by 1 base, with 5 bases between them. Germline lookup yields CDR1 SGHTA and CDR2 FQGNSA. The CDR3 nucleotides are TGTGCCAGCAGCTTGGGCGGCACAGATACGCAGTATTTT. Encoded protein: CASSLGGTDTQYF.

The rearrangement joins TRBV10-3 to TRBJ1-2, with D possibly being TRBD1 (5 bases). From germline, CDR1 is ENHRY and CDR2 SYGVKD. The V and J ends lost 4 bases and 8 bases respectively, with 11 bases between them. The CDR3 consists of 12 residues. CDR3 region: CAISVGGGGYTF. In DNA, the CDR3 is TGTGCCATCAGTGTGGGGGGTGGCGGCTACACCTTC.

This clone was picked up one time. The V call is TRBV18, the J call TRBJ2-1, with D perhaps TRBD1 (6 bases). V was shortened by 3 bases and J by 5 bases, with 8 bases between the two germline ends. CDR3 length equals 13 residues. Germline V gene sequence: CDR1 KGHSH, CDR2 LQKENI. Here the CDR3 reads CASSPGQNNEQFF. CDR3 nucleotide sequence: TGTGCCAGCTCACCGGGACAAAACAATGAGCAGTTCTTC. Full variable domain (outside the CDR3, taken from reference TRBV18 and TRBJ2-1): NAGVMQNPRHLVRRRGQEARLRCSPMKGHSHVYWYRQLPEEGLKFMVYLQKENIIDESGMPKERFSAEFPKEGPSILRIQQVVRGDSAAYFCASSPGQNNEQFFGPGTRLTVL.

The chain combines TRBV4-1 with TRBJ2-3; TRBD1 aligns across 9 bases. The germline gives CDR1 MGHRA, CDR2 YSYEKL. This CDR3 spans 16 amino acids. The V segment lost 4 bases and the J segment 3 bases; nucleotides outside the gene matches: 8. The DNA for the CDR3 is TGCGCCAGCAGCCGCCCGACAGGGGGGTTTACAGATACGCAGTATTTT. It is translated as CASSRPTGGFTDTQYF.

The chain links TRBV2 to TRBJ1-1; D uncertain. V lost 5 bases, J lost 5 bases, and 12 bases lay in between. This CDR3 region has 13 residues. Germline V gives CDR1 SNHLY, CDR2 FYNNEI. CDR3 residues: CASSLGGPTEAFF. The CDR3 nucleotides read TGTGCCAGCAGTCTAGGAGGCCCTACTGAAGCTTTCTTT.

This clone was observed a single time. The V call is TRBV7-8, the J call TRBJ1-5; maybe TRBD1 (5 bases). Germline CDR1 reads SGHVS; CDR2 reads FQNEAQ. The CDR3 contains 14 residues. Trimming stripped 1 base from V and 6 bases from J, with 10 bases between. CDR3 protein: CASSLEGAPQPQHF. The CDR3 nucleotides read TGTGCCAGCAGCTTAGAAGGGGCCCCTCAGCCCCAGCATTTT.

V gene TRBV19 combines with J gene TRBJ1-4; D gene uncertain. Per germline, CDR1 LNHDA and CDR2 SQIVND (reference sequence). This CDR3 has 14 residues. The V end lost 3 bases, the J end lost 3 bases, and 8 bases lay between the germline ends. Here the CDR3 reads CASSMGPANEKLFF. In DNA form, the CDR3 reads TGTGCCAGTAGTATGGGCCCAGCTAATGAAAAACTGTTTTTT. The complete variable domain, with remaining parts taken from reference TRBV19 and TRBJ1-4, reads DGGITQSPKYLFRKEGQNVTLSCEQNLNHDAMYWYRQDPGQGLRLIYYSQIVNDFQKGDIAEGYSVSREKKESFPLTVTSAQKNPTAFYLCASSMGPANEKLFFGSGTQLSVL.